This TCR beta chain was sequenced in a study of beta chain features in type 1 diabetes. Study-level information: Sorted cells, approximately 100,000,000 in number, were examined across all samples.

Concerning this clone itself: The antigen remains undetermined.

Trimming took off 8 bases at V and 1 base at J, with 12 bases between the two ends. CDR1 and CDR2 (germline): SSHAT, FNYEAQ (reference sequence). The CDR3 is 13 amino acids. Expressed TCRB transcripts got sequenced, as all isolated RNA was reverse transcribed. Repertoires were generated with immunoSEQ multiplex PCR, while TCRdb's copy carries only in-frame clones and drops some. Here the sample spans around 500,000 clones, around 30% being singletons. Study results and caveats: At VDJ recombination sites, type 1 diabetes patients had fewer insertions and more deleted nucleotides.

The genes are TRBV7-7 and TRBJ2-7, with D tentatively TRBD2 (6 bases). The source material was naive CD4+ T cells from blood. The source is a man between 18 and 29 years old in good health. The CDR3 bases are TGTGCCAGCGCACTGGGAGGATCCTACGAGCAGTACTTC. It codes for CASALGGSYEQYF. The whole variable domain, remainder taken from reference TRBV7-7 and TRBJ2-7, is GAGVSQSPRYKVTKRGQDVTLRCDPISSHATLYWYQQALGQGPEFLTYFNYEAQPDKSGLPSDRFSAERPEGSISTLTIQRTEQRDSAMYRCASALGGSYEQYFGPGTRLTVT.